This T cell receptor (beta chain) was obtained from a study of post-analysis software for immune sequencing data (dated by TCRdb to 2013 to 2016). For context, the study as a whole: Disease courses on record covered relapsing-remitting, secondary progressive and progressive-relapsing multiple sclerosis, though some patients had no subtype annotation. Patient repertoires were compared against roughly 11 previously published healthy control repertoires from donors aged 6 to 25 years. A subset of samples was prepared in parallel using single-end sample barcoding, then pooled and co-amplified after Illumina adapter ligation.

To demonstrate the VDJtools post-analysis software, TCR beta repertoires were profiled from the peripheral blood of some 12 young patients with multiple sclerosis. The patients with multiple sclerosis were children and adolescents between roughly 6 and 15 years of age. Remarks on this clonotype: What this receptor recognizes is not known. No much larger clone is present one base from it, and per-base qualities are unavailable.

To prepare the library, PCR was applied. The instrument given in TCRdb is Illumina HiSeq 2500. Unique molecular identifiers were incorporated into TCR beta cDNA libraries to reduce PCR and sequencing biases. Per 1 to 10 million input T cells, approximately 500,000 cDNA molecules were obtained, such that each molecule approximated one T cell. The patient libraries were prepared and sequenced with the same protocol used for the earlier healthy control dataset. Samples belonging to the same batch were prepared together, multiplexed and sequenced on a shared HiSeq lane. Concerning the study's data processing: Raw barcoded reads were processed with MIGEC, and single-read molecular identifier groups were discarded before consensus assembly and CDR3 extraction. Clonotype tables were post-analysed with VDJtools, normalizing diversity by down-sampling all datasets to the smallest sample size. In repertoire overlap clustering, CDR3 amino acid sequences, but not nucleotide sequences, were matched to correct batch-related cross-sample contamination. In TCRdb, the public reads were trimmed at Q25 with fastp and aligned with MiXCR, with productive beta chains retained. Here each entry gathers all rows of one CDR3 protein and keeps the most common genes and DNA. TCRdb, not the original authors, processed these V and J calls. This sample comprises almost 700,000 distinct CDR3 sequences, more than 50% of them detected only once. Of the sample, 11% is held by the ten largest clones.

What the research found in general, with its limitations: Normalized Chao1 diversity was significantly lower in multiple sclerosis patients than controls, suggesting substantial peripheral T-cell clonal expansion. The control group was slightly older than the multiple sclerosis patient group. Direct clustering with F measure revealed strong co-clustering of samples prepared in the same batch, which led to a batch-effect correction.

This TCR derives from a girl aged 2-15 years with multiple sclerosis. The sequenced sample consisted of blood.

CDR3 reads: CASSGLGRYQETQYF. At the DNA level, the sequence is TGTGCCAGCAGTGGGTTGGGAAGGTACCAAGAGACCCAGTACTTC. The receptor chain draws on TRBV6-1 and TRBJ2-5, with the identity of the D gene unclear. The CDR3, from cysteine to phenylalanine, totals 15 residues. The entry retains the CDR3 DNA only, 45 bases that are in frame from base 1. A distance of 12 bases separates the germline ends of V and J, which lose 4 bases and 0 bases respectively. CDR1 and CDR2, looked up from the germline V gene, are MNHNS and SASEGT.